This TCR beta chain was identified in a study of Graves' ophthalmopathy and Graves' hyperthyroidism. The CDR3 runs to 12 residues. V shed 6 bases and J shed 4 bases, with 7 bases lying between them. On this clonotype: Its antigen is undetermined.

Amplifying from RNA transcripts, the study obtained TCR beta CDR3 regions. Investigators did first-round RT-PCR with HTBI primers, then second-round multiplex PCR. TCRdb reanalysed the multiplex PCR reads using MiXCR and keeps one entry per CDR3 protein. The repertoire holds under 400,000 distinct CDR3 sequences, with roughly 16% as singletons. Notes on the study in general: Most thyroid-expanded clonotypes exceeding 0.001 frequency were also found in blood.

The receptor's source is an adult man with Graves' ophthalmopathy. V and J are TRBV12-3 or TRBV12-4 and TRBJ1-5; no definite D call. Sequenced input: peripheral blood. The chain's CDR3 is CASRLTNQPQHF. In DNA, the CDR3 is TGTGCCAGCAGACTAACTAATCAGCCCCAGCATTTT.